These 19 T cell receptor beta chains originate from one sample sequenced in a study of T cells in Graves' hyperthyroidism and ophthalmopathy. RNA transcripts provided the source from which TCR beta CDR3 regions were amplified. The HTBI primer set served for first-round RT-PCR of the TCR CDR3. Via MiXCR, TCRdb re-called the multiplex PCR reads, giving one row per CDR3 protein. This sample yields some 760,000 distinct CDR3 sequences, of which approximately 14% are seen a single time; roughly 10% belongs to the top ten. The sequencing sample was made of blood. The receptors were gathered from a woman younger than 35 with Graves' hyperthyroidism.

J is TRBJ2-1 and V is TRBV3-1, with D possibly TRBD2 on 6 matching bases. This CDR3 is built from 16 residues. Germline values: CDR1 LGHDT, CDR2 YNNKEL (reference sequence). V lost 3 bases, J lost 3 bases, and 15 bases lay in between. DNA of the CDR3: TGTGCCAGCAGCCAGCGGGACGGAGGGGTCTACAATGAGCAGTTCTTC. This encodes CASSQRDGGVYNEQFF.

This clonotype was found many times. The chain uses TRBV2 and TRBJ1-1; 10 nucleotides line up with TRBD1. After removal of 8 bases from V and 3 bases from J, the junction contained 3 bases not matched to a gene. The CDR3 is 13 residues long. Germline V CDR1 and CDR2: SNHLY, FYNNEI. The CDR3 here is CASYGQGDTEAFF. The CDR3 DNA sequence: TGTGCCAGCTACGGACAGGGGGACACTGAAGCTTTCTTT. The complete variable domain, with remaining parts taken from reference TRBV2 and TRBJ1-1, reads EPEVTQTPSHQVTQMGQEVILRCVPISNHLYFYWYRQILGQKVEFLVSFYNNEISEKSEIFDDQFSVERPDGSNFTLKIRSTKLEDSAMYFCASYGQGDTEAFFGQGTRLTVV.

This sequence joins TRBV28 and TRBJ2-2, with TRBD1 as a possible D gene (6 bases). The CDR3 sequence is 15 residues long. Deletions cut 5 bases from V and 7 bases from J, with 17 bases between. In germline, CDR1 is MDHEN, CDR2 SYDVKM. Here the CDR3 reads CASSPTPGADGELFF. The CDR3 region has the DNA TGTGCCAGCAGTCCCACCCCAGGGGCGGACGGGGAGCTGTTTTTT.

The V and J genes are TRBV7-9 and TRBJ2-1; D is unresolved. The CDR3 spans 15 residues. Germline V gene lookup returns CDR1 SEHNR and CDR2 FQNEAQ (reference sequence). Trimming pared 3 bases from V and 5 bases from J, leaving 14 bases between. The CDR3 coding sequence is TGTGCCAGCAGCTTTGGCGACTCCCGCCACAATGAGCAGTTCTTC. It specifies CASSFGDSRHNEQFF.

The CDR3 region is CASSLAPRTGSHEQYF. The CDR3 DNA reads TGCGCCAGCAGCTTGGCCCCGAGAACAGGGTCCCACGAGCAGTACTTC. V usage is TRBV5-1 and J usage is TRBJ2-7; tentatively, D is TRBD1 (6 bases). V lost 0 bases to trimming and J lost 5 bases, with 18 bases between them. The CDR3 length is 16 residues. Germline V gene sequence: CDR1 SGHRS, CDR2 YFSETQ.

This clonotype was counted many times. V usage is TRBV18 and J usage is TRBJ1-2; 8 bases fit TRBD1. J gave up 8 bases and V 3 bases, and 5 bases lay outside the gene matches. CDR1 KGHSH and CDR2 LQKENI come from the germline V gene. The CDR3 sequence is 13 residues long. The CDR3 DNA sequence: TGTGCCAGCTCACCGGACAGGGTAGACGGCTACACCTTC. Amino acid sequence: CASSPDRVDGYTF.

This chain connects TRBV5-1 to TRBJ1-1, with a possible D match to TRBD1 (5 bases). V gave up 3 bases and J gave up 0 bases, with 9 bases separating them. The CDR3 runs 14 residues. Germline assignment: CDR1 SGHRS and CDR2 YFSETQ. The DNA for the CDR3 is TGCGCCAGCAGCTCCCAGACAGTGAACACTGAAGCTTTCTTT. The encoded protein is CASSSQTVNTEAFF.

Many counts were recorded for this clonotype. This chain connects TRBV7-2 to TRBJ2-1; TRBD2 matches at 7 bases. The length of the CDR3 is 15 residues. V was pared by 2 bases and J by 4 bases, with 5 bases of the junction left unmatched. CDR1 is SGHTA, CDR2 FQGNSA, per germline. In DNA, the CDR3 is TGTGCCAGCAGCTTATCGGGACTAAATTACAATGAGCAGTTCTTC. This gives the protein CASSLSGLNYNEQFF. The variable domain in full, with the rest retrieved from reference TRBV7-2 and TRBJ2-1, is GAGVSQSPSNKVTEKGKDVELRCDPISGHTALYWYRQSLGQGLEFLIYFQGNSAPDKSGLPSDRFSAERTGGSVSTLTIQRTQQEDSAVYLCASSLSGLNYNEQFFGPGTRLTVL.

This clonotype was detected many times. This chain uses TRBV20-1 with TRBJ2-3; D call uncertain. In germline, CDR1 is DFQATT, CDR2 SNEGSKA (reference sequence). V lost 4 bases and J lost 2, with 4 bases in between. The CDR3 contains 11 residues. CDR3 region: CSAIITDTQYF. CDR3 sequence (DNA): TGCAGTGCTATTATCACAGATACGCAGTATTTT.

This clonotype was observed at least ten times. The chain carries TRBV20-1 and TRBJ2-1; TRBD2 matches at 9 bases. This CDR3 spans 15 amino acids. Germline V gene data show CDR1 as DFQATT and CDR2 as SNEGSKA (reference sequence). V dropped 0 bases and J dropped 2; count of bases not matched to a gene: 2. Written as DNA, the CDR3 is TGCAGTGCTAGAGAAGGGACTAGCCCCTACAATGAGCAGTTCTTC. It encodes CSAREGTSPYNEQFF.

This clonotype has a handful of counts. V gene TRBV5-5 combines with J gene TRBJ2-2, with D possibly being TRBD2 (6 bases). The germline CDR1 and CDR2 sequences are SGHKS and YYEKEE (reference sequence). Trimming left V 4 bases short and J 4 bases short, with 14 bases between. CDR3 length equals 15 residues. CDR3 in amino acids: CASSHGGFGTGELFF. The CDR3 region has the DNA TGTGCCAGCAGCCACGGAGGGTTCGGCACCGGGGAGCTGTTTTTT.

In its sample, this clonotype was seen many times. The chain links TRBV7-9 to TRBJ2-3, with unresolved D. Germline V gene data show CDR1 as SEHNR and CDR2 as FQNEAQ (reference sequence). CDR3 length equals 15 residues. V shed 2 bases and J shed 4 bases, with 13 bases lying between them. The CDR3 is CASSLFASLADTQYF. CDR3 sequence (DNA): TGTGCCAGCAGCTTATTTGCCTCGCTGGCAGATACGCAGTATTTT.

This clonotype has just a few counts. CDR3 protein: CASSRGGLAGVYEQYF. Here the CDR3 DNA reads TGTGCCAGCAGCAGGGGGGGGCTAGCGGGAGTCTACGAGCAGTACTTC. The chain is built from TRBV11-2 and TRBJ2-7; 10 nucleotides line up with TRBD2. Germline lookup yields CDR1 SGHAT and CDR2 FQNNGV. The V gene end was trimmed by 5 bases and the J gene end by 3 bases; junction bases not matched to a gene: 10. The CDR3 consists of 16 residues.

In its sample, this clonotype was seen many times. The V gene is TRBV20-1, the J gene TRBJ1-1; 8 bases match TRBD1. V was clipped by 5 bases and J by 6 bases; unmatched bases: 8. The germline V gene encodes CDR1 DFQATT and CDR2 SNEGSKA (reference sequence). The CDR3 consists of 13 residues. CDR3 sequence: CSARWTGRAEAFF. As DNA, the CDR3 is TGCAGTGCTCGATGGACAGGGAGAGCTGAAGCTTTCTTT.

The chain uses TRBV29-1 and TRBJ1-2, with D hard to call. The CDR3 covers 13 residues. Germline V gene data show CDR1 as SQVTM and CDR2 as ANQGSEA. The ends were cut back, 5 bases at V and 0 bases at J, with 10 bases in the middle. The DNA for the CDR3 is TGCAGCGTTAACGATCGAGCTAACTATGGCTACACCTTC. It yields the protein CSVNDRANYGYTF.

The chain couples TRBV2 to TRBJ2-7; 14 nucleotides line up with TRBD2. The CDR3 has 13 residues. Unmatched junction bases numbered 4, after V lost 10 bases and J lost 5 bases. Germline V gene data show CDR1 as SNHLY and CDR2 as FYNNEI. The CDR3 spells CAKTSGRANEQYF. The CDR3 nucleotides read TGTGCCAAGACTAGCGGGAGGGCCAACGAGCAGTACTTC. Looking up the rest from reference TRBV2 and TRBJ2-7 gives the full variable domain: EPEVTQTPSHQVTQMGQEVILRCVPISNHLYFYWYRQILGQKVEFLVSFYNNEISEKSEIFDDQFSVERPDGSNFTLKIRSTKLEDSAMYFCAKTSGRANEQYFGPGTRLTVT.

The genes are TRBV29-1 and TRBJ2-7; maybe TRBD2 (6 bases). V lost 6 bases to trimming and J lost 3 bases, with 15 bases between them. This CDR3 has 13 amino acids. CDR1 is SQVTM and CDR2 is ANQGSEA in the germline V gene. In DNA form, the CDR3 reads TGCAGCGTCCGGGAGCCATCCGACTACGAGCAGTACTTC. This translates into CSVREPSDYEQYF.

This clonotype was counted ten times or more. The CDR3 DNA is TGTGCCAGCAGTAGAGCAGGGCGTCTGAACACTGAAGCTTTCTTT. It translates to CASSRAGRLNTEAFF. The rearrangement joins TRBV6-1 to TRBJ1-1, with a possible D match to TRBD1 (5 bases). Germline assignment: CDR1 MNHNS and CDR2 SASEGT. The CDR3 has 15 residues. The germline V and J ends were trimmed by 5 bases and 0 bases, with 13 bases remaining between them.

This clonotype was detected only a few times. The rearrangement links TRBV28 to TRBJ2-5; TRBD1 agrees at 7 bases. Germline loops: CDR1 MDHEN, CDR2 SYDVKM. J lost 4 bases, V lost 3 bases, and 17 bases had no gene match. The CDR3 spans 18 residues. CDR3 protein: CASSFEGASRTPSETQYF. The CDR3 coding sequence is TGTGCCAGCAGTTTTGAGGGGGCTAGCAGGACCCCATCAGAGACCCAGTACTTC.